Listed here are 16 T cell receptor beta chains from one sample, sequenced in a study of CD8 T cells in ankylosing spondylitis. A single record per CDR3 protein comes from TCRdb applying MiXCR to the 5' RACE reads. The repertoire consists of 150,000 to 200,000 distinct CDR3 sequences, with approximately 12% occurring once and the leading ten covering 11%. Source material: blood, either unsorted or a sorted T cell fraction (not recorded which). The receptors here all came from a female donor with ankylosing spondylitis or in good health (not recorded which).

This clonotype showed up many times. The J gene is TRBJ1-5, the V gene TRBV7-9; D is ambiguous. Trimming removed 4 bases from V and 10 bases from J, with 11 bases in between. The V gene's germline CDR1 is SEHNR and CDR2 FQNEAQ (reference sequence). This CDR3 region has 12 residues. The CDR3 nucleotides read TGTGCCAGCAGCTCCTCAGACGGACCCCAGCATTTT. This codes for CASSSSDGPQHF.

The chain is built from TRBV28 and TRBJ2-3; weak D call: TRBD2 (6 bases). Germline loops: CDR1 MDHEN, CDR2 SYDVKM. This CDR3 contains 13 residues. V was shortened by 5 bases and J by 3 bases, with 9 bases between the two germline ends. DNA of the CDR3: TGTGCCAGCAGTCCGACTAGTACAGATACGCAGTATTTT. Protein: CASSPTSTDTQYF. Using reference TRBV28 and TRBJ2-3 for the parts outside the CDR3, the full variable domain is DVKVTQSSRYLVKRTGEKVFLECVQDMDHENMFWYRQDPGLGLRLIYFSYDVKMKEKGDIPEGYSVSREKKERFSLILESASTNQTSMYLCASSPTSTDTQYFGPGTRLTVL.

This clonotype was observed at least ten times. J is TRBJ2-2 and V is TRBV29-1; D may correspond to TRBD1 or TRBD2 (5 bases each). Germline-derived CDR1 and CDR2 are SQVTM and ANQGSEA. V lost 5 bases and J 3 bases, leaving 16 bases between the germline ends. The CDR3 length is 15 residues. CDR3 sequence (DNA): TGCAGCGTTCCACGGGACCCATCCGACACCGGGGAGCTGTTTTTT. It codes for CSVPRDPSDTGELFF.

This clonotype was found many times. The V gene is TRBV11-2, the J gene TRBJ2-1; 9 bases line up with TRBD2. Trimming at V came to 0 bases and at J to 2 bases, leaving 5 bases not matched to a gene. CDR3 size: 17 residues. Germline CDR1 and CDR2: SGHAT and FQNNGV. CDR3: CASSLELASGTYNEQFF. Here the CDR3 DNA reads TGTGCCAGCAGCTTAGAATTGGCTAGCGGGACCTACAATGAGCAGTTCTTC.

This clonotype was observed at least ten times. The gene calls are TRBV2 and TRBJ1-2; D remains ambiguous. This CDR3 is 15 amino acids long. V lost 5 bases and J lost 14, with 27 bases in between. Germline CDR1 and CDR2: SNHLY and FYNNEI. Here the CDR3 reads CASSTDYTGLASETF. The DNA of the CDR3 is TGTGCCAGCAGTACCGATTACACGGGCCTTGCGTCAGAAACCTTC.

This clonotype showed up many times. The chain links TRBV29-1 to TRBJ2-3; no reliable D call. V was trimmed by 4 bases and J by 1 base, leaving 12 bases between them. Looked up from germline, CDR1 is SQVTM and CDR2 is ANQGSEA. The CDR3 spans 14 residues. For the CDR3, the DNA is TGCAGCGTTGGCACGTCGATCCGCACAGATACGCAGTATTTT. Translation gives CSVGTSIRTDTQYF.

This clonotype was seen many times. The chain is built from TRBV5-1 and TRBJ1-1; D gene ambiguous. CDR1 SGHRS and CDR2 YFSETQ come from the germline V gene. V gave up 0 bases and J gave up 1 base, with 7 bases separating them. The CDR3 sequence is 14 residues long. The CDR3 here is CASSLGLTNTEAFF. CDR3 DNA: TGCGCCAGCAGCTTGGGCCTCACGAACACTGAAGCTTTCTTT.

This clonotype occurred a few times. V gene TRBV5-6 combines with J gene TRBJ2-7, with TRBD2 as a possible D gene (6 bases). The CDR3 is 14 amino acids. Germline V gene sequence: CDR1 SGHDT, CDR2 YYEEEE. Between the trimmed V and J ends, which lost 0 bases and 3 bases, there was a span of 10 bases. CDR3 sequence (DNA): TGTGCCAGCAGCTTGGACGGGAGCTTCTACGAGCAGTACTTC. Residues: CASSLDGSFYEQYF.

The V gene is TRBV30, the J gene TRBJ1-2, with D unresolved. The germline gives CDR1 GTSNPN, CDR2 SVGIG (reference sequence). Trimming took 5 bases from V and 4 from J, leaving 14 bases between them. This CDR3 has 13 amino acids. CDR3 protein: CAWATGVRYGYTF. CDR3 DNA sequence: TGTGCCTGGGCGACGGGAGTGCGCTATGGCTACACCTTC.

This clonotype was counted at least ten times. CDR3 DNA sequence: TGTGCCAGCAGCTTGGTAGGGCTGGAGACCCAGTACTTC. Its protein product is CASSLVGLETQYF. The chain links TRBV13 to TRBJ2-5, with no clear D. V dropped 3 bases and J dropped 5 bases, with 10 bases sitting between them. The CDR3 contains 13 residues. The germline gives CDR1 PRHDT, CDR2 FYEKMQ (reference sequence).

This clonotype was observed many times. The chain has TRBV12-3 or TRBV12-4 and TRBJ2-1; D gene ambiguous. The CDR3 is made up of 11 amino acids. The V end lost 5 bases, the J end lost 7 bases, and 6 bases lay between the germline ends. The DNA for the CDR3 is TGTGCCAGCAGTACCCAAAATGAGCAGTTCTTC. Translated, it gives CASSTQNEQFF.

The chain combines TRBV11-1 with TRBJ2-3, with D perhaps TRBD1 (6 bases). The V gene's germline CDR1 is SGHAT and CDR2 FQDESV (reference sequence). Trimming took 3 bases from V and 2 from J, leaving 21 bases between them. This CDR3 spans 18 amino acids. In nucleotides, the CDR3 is TGTGCCAGCAGCTTCCGTCCGACAGGCGGCGTGGCCACAGATACGCAGTATTTT. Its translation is CASSFRPTGGVATDTQYF.

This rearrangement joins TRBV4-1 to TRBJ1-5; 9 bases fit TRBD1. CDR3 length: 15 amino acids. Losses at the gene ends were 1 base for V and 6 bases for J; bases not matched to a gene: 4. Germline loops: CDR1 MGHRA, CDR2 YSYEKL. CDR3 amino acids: CASSQAGQGTQPQHF. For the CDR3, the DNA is TGCGCCAGCAGCCAAGCGGGACAGGGAACTCAGCCCCAGCATTTT.

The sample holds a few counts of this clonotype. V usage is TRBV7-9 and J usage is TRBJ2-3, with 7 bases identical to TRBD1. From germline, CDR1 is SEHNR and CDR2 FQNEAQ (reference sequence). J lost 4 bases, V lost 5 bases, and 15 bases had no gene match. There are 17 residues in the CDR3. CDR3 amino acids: CASSPNHRGPGPDTQYF. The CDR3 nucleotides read TGTGCCAGCAGCCCAAACCACAGGGGCCCCGGGCCAGATACGCAGTATTTT.

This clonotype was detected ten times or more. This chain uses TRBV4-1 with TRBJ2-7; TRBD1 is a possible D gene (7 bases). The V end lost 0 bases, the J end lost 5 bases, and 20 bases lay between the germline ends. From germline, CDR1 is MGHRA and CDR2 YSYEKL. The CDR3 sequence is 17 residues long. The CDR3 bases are TGCGCCAGCAGCCAAGATCGGGATGTACAGGGGAGGCACGAGCAGTACTTC. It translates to CASSQDRDVQGRHEQYF.

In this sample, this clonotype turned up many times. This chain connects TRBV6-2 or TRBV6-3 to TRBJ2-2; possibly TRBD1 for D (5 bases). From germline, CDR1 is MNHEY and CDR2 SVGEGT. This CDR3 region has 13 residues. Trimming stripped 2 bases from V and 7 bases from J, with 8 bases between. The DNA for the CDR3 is TGTGCCAGCAGTTACCTAAGGGGCGGGGAGCTGTTTTTT. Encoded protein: CASSYLRGGELFF.